A single sample is the source of the 28 T cell receptor beta chains below, sequenced in a study of T cell responses to AZD1222 COVID-19 vaccine. Repertoires were generated with immunoSEQ multiplex PCR, while TCRdb's copy carries only in-frame clones and drops some. This table has approximately 100,000 clones, about nine tenths appearing once. This material consisted of peripheral blood, taken on day 0 of AZD1222 vaccination. These receptors were obtained from an adult in good health.

The J gene is TRBJ2-7, the V gene TRBV28; unclear D gene. The CDR3 consists of 13 residues. V lost 2 bases to trimming and J lost 2 bases, with 7 bases between them. Germline CDR1 is MDHEN and CDR2 is SYDVKM. CDR3 sequence: CASSLKITYEQYF. In DNA, the CDR3 is TGTGCCAGCAGTTTAAAAATTACCTACGAGCAGTACTTC.

This clone was picked up one time. The V call is TRBV3-1 (or the pseudogene TRBV3-2), the J call TRBJ2-5; TRBD2 agrees at 8 bases. The trim removed 4 bases at V and 0 bases at J, leaving 10 bases unmatched. CDR1 and CDR2 from the germline V gene are LGHDT and YNNKEL (reference sequence). The CDR3 length is 17 residues. The CDR3 DNA reads as TGTGCCAGCAGCCTCCCTCGTGGAGCGGGGGACCAAGAGACCCAGTACTTC. This codes for CASSLPRGAGDQETQYF.

The chain couples TRBV5-6 to TRBJ2-2, with D perhaps matching TRBD1 (6 bases). Trimming took 0 bases from V and 7 from J, leaving 7 bases between them. The CDR3 is 13 amino acids. Germline CDR1 and CDR2: SGHDT and YYEEEE. As DNA, the CDR3 is TGTGCCAGCAGCTTGGCGGACAGCGGGGAGCTGTTTTTT. Translated, it gives CASSLADSGELFF.

This sequence joins TRBV12-3 or TRBV12-4 and TRBJ1-1; D is unresolved. The length of the CDR3 is 12 residues. V gave up 2 bases and J gave up 8 bases, with 9 bases separating them. In nucleotides, the CDR3 is TGTGCCAGCAGTTTAAGGAGGGTGGAAGCTTTCTTT. Its protein product is CASSLRRVEAFF.

The rearrangement uses TRBV4-1 and TRBJ2-6; TRBD1 is a possible D gene (5 bases). Germline lookup yields CDR1 MGHRA and CDR2 YSYEKL. This CDR3 spans 17 amino acids. The germline V and J ends were trimmed by 3 bases and 0 bases, with 12 bases remaining between them. This CDR3 reads CASSQEFRVSGANVLTF. Written as DNA, the CDR3 is TGCGCCAGCAGCCAGGAATTCAGGGTCTCTGGGGCCAACGTCCTGACTTTC.

V is TRBV5-1 and J is TRBJ2-1; 9 positions agree with TRBD2. V shed 3 bases, J shed 3 bases, and the junction held 7 bases outside the gene matches. CDR1 is SGHRS and CDR2 is YFSETQ in the germline V gene. The CDR3 spans 16 residues. CDR3 nucleotides: TGCGCCAGCAGCTCTCCAAGCGGGGGGTACTACAATGAGCAGTTCTTC. Translating gives CASSSPSGGYYNEQFF.

This chain joins TRBV5-1 and TRBJ2-7, with D possibly being TRBD1 (6 bases). V lost 1 base, J lost 0 bases, and 14 bases lay in between. The CDR3 is made up of 16 amino acids. Germline CDR1 is SGHRS and CDR2 is YFSETQ. The CDR3 protein is CASSLTGQLSSYEQYF. The CDR3 DNA follows: TGCGCCAGCAGCTTGACCGGACAGCTCAGCTCCTACGAGCAGTACTTC.

This clone was detected a few times. The chain employs TRBV4-2 and TRBJ1-2; 7 bases match TRBD1. Germline CDR1 LGHNA, CDR2 YNFKEQ. CDR3 size: 14 residues. The V and J ends lost 1 base and 2 bases, in that order; junction bases with no gene match: 1. Here the CDR3 DNA reads TGTGCCAGCAGCCAAGGGGGACAGAACTATGGCTACACCTTC. Protein sequence: CASSQGGQNYGYTF.

The rearrangement uses TRBV7-2 and TRBJ1-3; the D is unclear. There are 13 residues in the CDR3. Trimming pared 4 bases from V and 2 bases from J, leaving 6 bases between. CDR1 is SGHTA and CDR2 is FQGNSA in the germline V gene. CDR3 in DNA: TGTGCCAGCAGCTCCGGCCCTGGAAACACCATATATTTT. Translated, it gives CASSSGPGNTIYF.

The chain has TRBV2 and TRBJ1-2; tentative D call: TRBD1 (5 bases). V lost 5 bases to trimming and J lost 3 bases, with 13 bases between them. The CDR3 consists of 14 residues. Germline V CDR1 and CDR2: SNHLY, FYNNEI. The CDR3 nucleotides read TGTGCCAGCAGTATATCCGGGACGGACTATGGCTACACCTTC. This encodes CASSISGTDYGYTF.

The chain recombines TRBV28 with TRBJ1-4; 9 positions agree with TRBD1. The CDR3 length is 14 residues. The V segment lost 4 bases and the J segment 7 bases; nucleotides outside the gene matches: 4. Germline V CDR1 and CDR2: MDHEN, SYDVKM. Here the CDR3 reads CASSWTGEGEKLFF. The CDR3, as DNA: TGTGCCAGCAGTTGGACAGGGGAAGGTGAAAAACTGTTTTTT. The full variable domain, its missing parts supplied by reference TRBV28 and TRBJ1-4, is DVKVTQSSRYLVKRTGEKVFLECVQDMDHENMFWYRQDPGLGLRLIYFSYDVKMKEKGDIPEGYSVSREKKERFSLILESASTNQTSMYLCASSWTGEGEKLFFGSGTQLSVL.

Here the CDR3 DNA reads TGTGCCATCACAGGACAGTCTAACTATGGCTACACCTTC. Translated: CAITGQSNYGYTF. The V call is TRBV10-3, the J call TRBJ1-2; possible D gene TRBD1, 6 bases. The CDR3 covers 13 residues. V lost 7 bases to trimming and J lost 0 bases, with 9 bases between them. Germline CDR1 is ENHRY and CDR2 is SYGVKD.

V is TRBV7-9 and J is TRBJ2-7; D is ambiguous. Germline CDR1 and CDR2: SEHNR and FQNEAQ (reference sequence). CDR3 length: 17 amino acids. Trimming pared 4 bases from V and 2 bases from J, leaving 21 bases between. Written as DNA, the CDR3 is TGTGCCAGCAGCTGGACCGTCTCCGGCCTACAACCCTACGAGCAGTACTTC. This translates into CASSWTVSGLQPYEQYF.

The chain has TRBV4-2 and TRBJ2-1; D might be TRBD2 (7 bases). Looked up from germline, CDR1 is LGHNA and CDR2 is YNFKEQ. There are 16 residues in the CDR3. V lost 2 bases, J lost 5 bases, and 16 bases lay in between. The CDR3 protein is CASSQRAGGLDNEQFF. The CDR3 nucleotides are TGTGCCAGCAGCCAAAGGGCCGGGGGGCTAGACAATGAGCAGTTCTTC.

The chain joins TRBV15 to TRBJ1-2; D is uncertain. Germline loops: CDR1 LNHNV, CDR2 YYDKDF (reference sequence). This CDR3 spans 18 amino acids. V dropped 1 base and J dropped 3 bases, with 21 bases sitting between them. The CDR3 here is CATSRAPRRAPGDYGYTF. In DNA, the CDR3 is TGTGCCACCAGCAGAGCTCCCAGAAGGGCTCCAGGTGACTATGGCTACACCTTC.

The rearrangement uses TRBV10-3 and TRBJ2-7, with a weak D call TRBD1 (5 bases). V was trimmed by 5 bases and J by 1 base, leaving 15 bases between them. The CDR3 loop spans 15 amino acids. Germline V CDR1 and CDR2: ENHRY, SYGVKD. The CDR3, as DNA: TGTGCCATCAGTCTTCAGGGTATGGGGTCCTACGAGCAGTACTTC. It encodes CAISLQGMGSYEQYF.

V usage is TRBV28 and J usage is TRBJ1-2, with D tentatively TRBD1 (5 bases). The CDR3 extends over 12 amino acids. Germline values: CDR1 MDHEN, CDR2 SYDVKM. CDR3 region: CAIIAGDYGYTF. DNA for the CDR3: TGTGCAATTATTGCGGGGGACTATGGCTACACCTTC.

The chain joins TRBV14 to TRBJ2-3; TRBD2 might be the D (6 bases). The CDR3 loop spans 14 amino acids. V shed 3 bases and J shed 4 bases, with 11 bases lying between them. Germline CDR1 SGHDN, CDR2 FVKESK. CDR3 DNA sequence: TGTGCCAGCAGCCATCCGGGAGCCCCAGATACGCAGTATTTT. Its protein product is CASSHPGAPDTQYF.

This clone has just a few counts. Other nucleotide sequences from this sample produce the same CDR3. The chain combines TRBV11-2 with TRBJ2-7; D is unclear. The germline gives CDR1 SGHAT, CDR2 FQNNGV. There are 12 residues in the CDR3. V lost 0 bases, J lost 5 bases, and 5 bases lay in between. This CDR3 is CASSLEVHEQYF. The CDR3 coding sequence is TGTGCCAGCAGCTTAGAGGTCCACGAGCAGTACTTC.

The chain joins TRBV28 to TRBJ1-5; no definite D call. The CDR3 is 15 residues long. Germline V lookup: CDR1 MDHEN, CDR2 SYDVKM. Between the trimmed V and J ends, which lost 5 bases and 3 bases, there was a span of 14 bases. The chain's CDR3 is CASSPPGYLNQPQHF. CDR3 coding DNA: TGTGCCAGCAGTCCCCCCGGTTACCTCAATCAGCCCCAGCATTTT.

The chain has TRBV6-5 and TRBJ2-7, with D unresolved. This CDR3 contains 15 residues. Trimming left V 0 bases short and J 4 bases short, with 13 bases between. Germline-derived CDR1 and CDR2 are MNHEY and SVGAGI. The CDR3 region has the DNA TGTGCCAGCAGTTACTCGTTGCGGACCGAATACGAGCAGTACTTC. Protein sequence: CASSYSLRTEYEQYF.

The chain uses TRBV5-1 and TRBJ1-1; TRBD1 is a possible D gene (5 bases). CDR1 and CDR2 from the germline V gene are SGHRS and YFSETQ. The CDR3 has 16 amino acids. The germline V and J ends were trimmed by 5 bases and 3 bases, with 20 bases remaining between them. CDR3 in amino acids: CASRDGTERGDTEAFF. The CDR3 DNA reads TGCGCCAGCAGGGACGGTACGGAAAGGGGTGACACTGAAGCTTTCTTT.

The chain has TRBV2 and TRBJ2-2; D may match TRBD1 or TRBD2 (5 bases each). Germline CDR1 SNHLY, CDR2 FYNNEI. Between the trimmed V and J ends, which lost 5 bases and 0 bases, there was a span of 10 bases. The CDR3 consists of 15 residues. CDR3 region: CASSWGRTNTGELFF. Written as DNA, the CDR3 is TGTGCCAGCAGTTGGGGACGCACGAACACCGGGGAGCTGTTTTTT.

J is TRBJ2-5 and V is TRBV2; 7 bases are shared with TRBD1. CDR1 is SNHLY and CDR2 is FYNNEI in the germline V gene. J was trimmed by 7 bases and V by 4 bases; bases with no gene match: 12. CDR3 size: 15 residues. CDR3 in DNA: TGTGCCAGCAGTGTTCGAGGGGGCGAGGGTGGGACCCAGTACTTC. Translating it yields CASSVRGGEGGTQYF.

V is TRBV5-1 and J is TRBJ1-1; 9 nucleotides match TRBD1. Per germline, CDR1 SGHRS and CDR2 YFSETQ. The ends lost 3 bases at V and 5 bases at J; junction bases unmatched: 5. The CDR3 contains 14 residues. DNA for the CDR3: TGCGCCAGCAGCTGGGGACAGGGCGGTACTGAAGCTTTCTTT. Residues: CASSWGQGGTEAFF.

This clone came up once. V and J are TRBV19 and TRBJ1-2, with TRBD1 matching 8 bases. Losses at the gene ends were 7 bases for V and 2 bases for J; bases not matched to a gene: 6. CDR3 length equals 14 residues. Germline-derived CDR1 and CDR2 are LNHDA and SQIVND (reference sequence). The CDR3 coding sequence is TGTGCCAGTACCATGGCAGGGGGCAACTATGGCTACACCTTC. Residues: CASTMAGGNYGYTF.

The chain carries TRBV6-5 and TRBJ2-7; D is uncertain. Germline CDR1 reads MNHEY; CDR2 reads SVGAGI. V was cut by 6 bases and J by 2 bases, with 11 bases left in between. The CDR3 is made up of 13 amino acids. The CDR3 here is CASSVADTYEQYF. In DNA form, the CDR3 reads TGTGCCAGCAGCGTGGCGGATACCTACGAGCAGTACTTC.

The V call is TRBV2, the J call TRBJ2-2; possibly TRBD1 for D (5 bases). Looked up from germline, CDR1 is SNHLY and CDR2 is FYNNEI. The CDR3 is made up of 14 amino acids. Trimming removed 1 base at V and 8 bases at J, with 11 bases between. CDR3 bases: TGTGCCAGCAGTGAAGGGCAGTCAGGGGGGGAGCTGTTTTTT. Translated, it gives CASSEGQSGGELFF.